This T cell receptor (beta chain) was captured in a study of blood T cells in healthy people across ages. Study results and caveats: Comparison with aged donors showed that long-lived donors had more naive CD4+ cells and higher diversity. The diversity estimates, figures obtained from one million T cells, were considered underestimates. Roughly linear age-related decline in beta diversity appeared, significant by age around 40.

Primers used in a second PCR of roughly 6 to 11 cycles were a sample-barcoded 5' primer and a J-beta primer mix. Per sample, CDR3-containing paired-end reads numbered at least 3 million. Each CDR3 protein gets one entry after TCRdb re-called the 5' RACE reads with MiXCR. The sample records 1.5 million or so distinct CDR3 sequences, roughly 40% being singletons. As to this clonotype: Its antigen remains unknown.

CDR1 and CDR2 from the germline V gene are DFQATT and SNEGSKA (reference sequence). The CDR3 has 13 amino acids. The V end lost 0 bases, the J end lost 5 bases, and 10 bases lay between the germline ends. The specimen sequenced was blood. The receptor's source is a woman under 30 in good health. The chain couples TRBV20-1 to TRBJ2-5; the D is unclear. CDR3 residues: CSARDRARETQYF. For the CDR3, the DNA is TGCAGTGCTAGAGATCGCGCCCGGGAGACCCAGTACTTC.